This TCR beta chain was documented in a study of T cell responses to AZD1222 COVID-19 vaccine. Study results and caveats: Donor demographics were predominantly white British with a female majority; clonal diversity may be underestimated.

About this clone: Its antigen remains unidentified.

Germline V gene sequence: CDR1 KGHDR, CDR2 SFDVKD. The V segment lost 3 bases and the J segment 11 bases; nucleotides outside the gene matches: 8. There are 13 residues in the CDR3. Libraries were prepared by immunoSEQ multiplex PCR; TCRdb keeps only in-frame clonotypes and omits some of them. The table has about 83,000 clones, approximately 87% seen once; the top ten hold roughly 4.8%. This chain joins TRBV24-1 and TRBJ1-1; TRBD1 agrees at 7 bases. The sequence was obtained from an adult in good health. The sequences come from peripheral blood, collected on day 0 of MenACWY control vaccination. This CDR3 reads CATSDNSGGRAFF. CDR3 DNA sequence: TGTGCCACCAGTGATAACTCAGGGGGTAGGGCTTTCTTT.